Shown below are 17 T cell receptor beta chains from a single sample sequenced in a study of control samples from healthy donors and cancer patients. Clones were sequenced by immunoSEQ multiplex PCR, and TCRdb holds only the in-frame ones, with some missing. The sample yields approximately 120,000 clones, 90% seen once. Sequencing input: blood. Receptors originate from a human donor in good health. The donor label of this sample is uncertain.

This sequence joins TRBV29-1 and TRBJ2-2; D is perhaps TRBD1 (6 bases). Trimming took 7 bases from V and 0 from J, leaving 9 bases between them. The CDR3 totals 13 residues. The germline V gene has CDR1 SQVTM and CDR2 ANQGSEA. The CDR3 bases are TGCAGCGGGGGGCGGTCGAACACCGGGGAGCTGTTTTTT. Its translation: CSGGRSNTGELFF.

The CDR3 nucleotides are TGCGCCAGCAGCTTGGAAGGGAACACTGAAGCTTTCTTT. Translation gives CASSLEGNTEAFF. This chain connects TRBV5-1 to TRBJ1-1, with no clear D. Germline-derived CDR1 and CDR2 are SGHRS and YFSETQ. CDR3 length: 13 residues. Trimming removed 0 bases from V and 1 base from J, with 4 bases in between.

The chain combines TRBV30 with TRBJ1-2, with 7 nucleotides matching TRBD1. J lost 8 bases, V lost 3 bases, and 12 bases had no gene match. CDR1 and CDR2 (germline): GTSNPN, SVGIG (reference sequence). The CDR3 is made up of 14 amino acids. In DNA, the CDR3 is TGTGCCTGGAGGGTAGGGGGGCAGGGGGGCGGCTACACCTTC. Encoded protein: CAWRVGGQGGGYTF.

V gene TRBV4-1 combines with J gene TRBJ2-1; 10 bases line up with TRBD2. Trimming cost V 3 bases and J 0 bases; bases outside gene matches: 8. Per germline, CDR1 MGHRA and CDR2 YSYEKL. CDR3 size: 18 residues. The CDR3 DNA follows: TGCGCCAGCAGCCACCCTAGCGGGGGTAGTCTCTCCTACAATGAGCAGTTCTTC. This encodes CASSHPSGGSLSYNEQFF.

The rearrangement joins TRBV28 to TRBJ1-5; D gene unclear. CDR3 length: 14 residues. Germline lookup yields CDR1 MDHEN and CDR2 SYDVKM. The V gene lost 4 bases and the J gene lost 0 bases, with 7 bases spanning the gap. The CDR3 nucleotides read TGTGCCAGCAGTTCCCCGGATAGCAATCAGCCCCAGCATTTT. This gives the protein CASSSPDSNQPQHF.

This chain connects TRBV3-1 (or the pseudogene TRBV3-2) to TRBJ2-5; 16 bases are shared with TRBD2. Germline CDR1 and CDR2: LGHDT and YNNKEL (reference sequence). The CDR3 has 20 amino acids. V lost 3 bases to trimming and J lost 5 bases; unmatched junction nucleotides: 15. In DNA form, the CDR3 reads TGTGCCAGCAGCCATAAGCTTTCCGGGACTAGCGGGGGGGCACGTGAGACCCAGTACTTC. Amino acids: CASSHKLSGTSGGARETQYF.

V gene TRBV18 combines with J gene TRBJ2-5; 11 bases are a match to TRBD2. The CDR3 totals 18 residues. The V and J ends lost 6 bases and 4 bases, in that order; junction bases with no gene match: 16. CDR1 and CDR2 (germline): KGHSH, LQKENI. The CDR3 sequence is CASSTDGSTSGGSETQYF. Here the CDR3 DNA reads TGTGCCAGCTCGACCGACGGGTCCACTAGCGGGGGATCAGAGACCCAGTACTTC. Together with reference TRBV18 and TRBJ2-5, the CDR3 gives the full variable domain: NAGVMQNPRHLVRRRGQEARLRCSPMKGHSHVYWYRQLPEEGLKFMVYLQKENIIDESGMPKERFSAEFPKEGPSILRIQQVVRGDSAAYFCASSTDGSTSGGSETQYFGPGTRLLVL.

The chain is built from TRBV5-5 and TRBJ2-7, with TRBD1 identical over 9 bases. This CDR3 has 15 residues. Trimming at V came to 1 base and at J to 5 bases, leaving 7 bases not matched to a gene. Germline values: CDR1 SGHKS, CDR2 YYEKEE (reference sequence). This CDR3 is CASSLIGQGYDEQYF. The CDR3 nucleotides read TGTGCCAGCAGCTTGATCGGACAGGGGTACGACGAGCAGTACTTC.

The gene calls are TRBV28 and TRBJ1-1; unclear D gene. The CDR3 extends over 13 amino acids. Per germline, CDR1 MDHEN and CDR2 SYDVKM. The V end was cut by 4 bases, the J end by 5 bases, with 11 bases between. The CDR3 loop reads CASSSPRLTEAFF. In nucleotides, the CDR3 is TGTGCCAGCAGTTCACCTCGGCTTACTGAAGCTTTCTTT.

The genes are TRBV18 and TRBJ1-3, with no clear D. CDR1 and CDR2 (germline): KGHSH, LQKENI. This CDR3 is built from 16 residues. Deletions cut 3 bases from V and 1 base from J, with 13 bases between. CDR3 amino acids: CASSPLPPTSGNTIYF. Here the CDR3 DNA reads TGTGCCAGCTCACCTCTCCCCCCTACATCTGGAAACACCATATATTTT. Looking up the rest from reference TRBV18 and TRBJ1-3 gives the full variable domain: NAGVMQNPRHLVRRRGQEARLRCSPMKGHSHVYWYRQLPEEGLKFMVYLQKENIIDESGMPKERFSAEFPKEGPSILRIQQVVRGDSAAYFCASSPLPPTSGNTIYFGEGSWLTVV.

This clone was seen only once. The rearrangement links TRBV28 to TRBJ1-5; weak D call: TRBD1 (5 bases). The CDR3 is made up of 14 amino acids. V gave up 6 bases and J gave up 4 bases, with 13 bases separating them. Per germline, CDR1 MDHEN and CDR2 SYDVKM. The CDR3 nucleotides read TGTGCCAGCAGCGACGGGACGCCTAATCAGCCCCAGCATTTT. Its translation: CASSDGTPNQPQHF.

V usage is TRBV3-1 (or the pseudogene TRBV3-2) and J usage is TRBJ1-6; 9 nucleotides align to TRBD1. The CDR3 extends over 16 amino acids. Germline V gene data show CDR1 as LGHDT and CDR2 as YNNKEL (reference sequence). With V trimmed by 4 bases and J by 7 bases, 8 bases remained unmatched. In DNA form, the CDR3 reads TGTGCCAGCAGCCGGGTACAGGGGGCGGTGAATTCACCCCTCCACTTT. Protein: CASSRVQGAVNSPLHF.

This CDR3 is CAGDKREAFF. As DNA, the CDR3 is TGTGCCGGCGACAAGCGAGAAGCTTTCTTT. The V call is TRBV30, the J call TRBJ1-1; D uncertain. The V end was cut by 8 bases, the J end by 8 bases, with 12 bases between. CDR3 length: 10 residues. CDR1 is GTSNPN and CDR2 is SVGIG in the germline V gene (reference sequence).

Points on this clone: One junction end disagrees with the germline gene, perhaps due to a read error. The rearrangement joins TRBV5-1 to TRBJ1-2; D ambiguous. This CDR3 has 13 amino acids. Germline CDR1 and CDR2: SGHRS and YFSETQ. The CDR3 region is CASTLEGSYGYTF. CDR3 nucleotide sequence: TGCGCCAGCACCTTGGAAGGGTCCTATGGCTACACCTTC.

This chain links TRBV9 with TRBJ2-2; 8 nucleotides align to TRBD1. Trimming at V came to 3 bases and at J to 7 bases, leaving 5 bases not matched to a gene. In germline, CDR1 is SGDLS, CDR2 YYNGEE. The CDR3 is 14 amino acids. The CDR3 loop is CASSANRGYGELFF. The DNA for the CDR3 is TGTGCCAGCAGCGCGAACAGGGGGTACGGGGAGCTGTTTTTT.

The chain's CDR3 is CASSQSGYTNTEAFF. The CDR3 DNA reads as TGCGCCAGCAGTCAATCGGGCTATACGAACACTGAAGCTTTCTTT. This sequence joins TRBV23-1 and TRBJ1-1; D unclear. TRBV23-1 is recorded as an ORF, its role being uncertain. The CDR3 totals 15 residues. V lost 0 bases to trimming and J lost 1 base, with 9 bases between them.

The V and J genes are TRBV5-1 and TRBJ1-2; perhaps TRBD1 as D (6 bases). The CDR3 contains 13 residues. CDR1 SGHRS and CDR2 YFSETQ come from the germline V gene. V gave up 2 bases and J gave up 5 bases, with 10 bases separating them. The CDR3 here is CASSFEQGYGYTF. CDR3 coding DNA: TGCGCCAGCAGCTTCGAACAGGGATATGGCTACACCTTC.